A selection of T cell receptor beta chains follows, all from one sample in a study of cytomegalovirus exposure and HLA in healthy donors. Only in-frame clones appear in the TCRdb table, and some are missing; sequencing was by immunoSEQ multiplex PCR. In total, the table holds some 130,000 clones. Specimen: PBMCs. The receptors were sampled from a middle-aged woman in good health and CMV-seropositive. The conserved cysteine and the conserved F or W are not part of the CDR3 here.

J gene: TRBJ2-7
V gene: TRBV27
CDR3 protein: ASSRTGGGRTGGYEQY

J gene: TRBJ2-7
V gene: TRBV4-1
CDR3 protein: ASSQDRYRANELSYEQY

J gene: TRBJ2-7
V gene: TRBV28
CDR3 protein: ASRLTSGSSYEQY

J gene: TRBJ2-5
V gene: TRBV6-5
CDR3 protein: ASSYFGGAGETQY

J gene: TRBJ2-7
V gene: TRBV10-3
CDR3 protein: AISGPGTDYEQY

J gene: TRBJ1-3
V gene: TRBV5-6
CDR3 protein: ASSLKSPGGNTIY

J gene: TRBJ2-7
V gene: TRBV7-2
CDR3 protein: ASSLGLAEYYEQY

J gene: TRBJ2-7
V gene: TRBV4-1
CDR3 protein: ASSQEFRAYEQY

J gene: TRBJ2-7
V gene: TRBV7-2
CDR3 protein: ASSPPWDGGSYEQY

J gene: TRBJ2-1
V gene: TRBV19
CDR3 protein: ASRREGHNEQF

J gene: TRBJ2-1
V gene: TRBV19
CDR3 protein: ASTMSRDMSSYNEQF

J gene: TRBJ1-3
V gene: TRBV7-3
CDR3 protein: ASSAVGQGGGNTIY

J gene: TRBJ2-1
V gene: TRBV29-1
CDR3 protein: SAARGNEQF

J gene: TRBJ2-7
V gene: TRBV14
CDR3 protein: ASSQEYGTSGRASYEQY

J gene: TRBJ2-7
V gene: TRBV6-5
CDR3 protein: ASSYSTYYSYEQY